These 22 T cell receptor beta chains originate from one sample sequenced in a study of blood T cell repertoires in COVID-19. Using immunoSEQ multiplex PCR, the repertoire was profiled, and TCRdb retains in-frame clones only, with some absent. The sample holds around 140,000 clones; around nine tenths are singletons and the top ten take about an eighth. Sequenced material: peripheral blood. Receptors were obtained from a woman in her seventies with COVID-19, enrolled during active disease.

CDR3 protein: CASSLGTDEKLFF. In DNA form, the CDR3 reads TGTGCCAGCAGCCTCGGGACAGATGAAAAACTGTTTTTT. The chain couples TRBV5-4 to TRBJ1-4; 7 bases map to TRBD1. The CDR3 is 13 residues long. Germline CDR1 reads SGHNT; CDR2 reads YYREEE (reference sequence). J gave up 6 bases and V 4 bases, and 3 bases lay outside the gene matches.

This clone was observed a few times. This chain links TRBV7-2 with TRBJ2-5; the D gene is possibly TRBD1 (6 bases). The CDR3 extends over 13 amino acids. Germline CDR1 is SGHTA and CDR2 is FQGNSA. V was cut by 1 base and J by 3 bases, with 6 bases left in between. CDR3 sequence reads: CASSLDREETQYF. For the CDR3, the DNA is TGTGCCAGCAGCTTAGACAGGGAAGAGACCCAGTACTTC.

The chain has TRBV28 and TRBJ1-6; 7 bases line up with TRBD1. With 4 bases clipped from V and 8 bases from J, the junction kept 14 bases outside the gene matches. The CDR3 has 17 amino acids. Germline V lookup: CDR1 MDHEN, CDR2 SYDVKM. As DNA, the CDR3 is TGTGCCAGCAGTTCCCCCGGGAGGGGGCAGCCCGATTCACCCCTCCACTTT. It encodes CASSSPGRGQPDSPLHF. The full variable domain, in which reference TRBV28 and TRBJ1-6 provide the parts outside the CDR3, is DVKVTQSSRYLVKRTGEKVFLECVQDMDHENMFWYRQDPGLGLRLIYFSYDVKMKEKGDIPEGYSVSREKKERFSLILESASTNQTSMYLCASSSPGRGQPDSPLHFGNGTRLTVT.

V usage is TRBV19 and J usage is TRBJ2-7; D perhaps matches TRBD1 (6 bases). This CDR3 region has 13 residues. V was cut by 1 base and J by 4 bases, with 8 bases left in between. CDR1 is LNHDA, CDR2 SQIVND, per germline (reference sequence). The DNA for the CDR3 is TGTGCCAGTAGTATAGGGCAGGGGTACGAGCAGTACTTC. Translation: CASSIGQGYEQYF.

The chain joins TRBV15 to TRBJ1-1; 9 bases are shared with TRBD1. The CDR3 has 15 residues. Germline CDR1 LNHNV, CDR2 YYDKDF (reference sequence). Trimming at V came to 5 bases and at J to 0 bases, leaving 4 bases not matched to a gene. The CDR3 nucleotides read TGTGCCACCAGCGGCCGGACAGGGGTGAACACTGAAGCTTTCTTT. Its protein is CATSGRTGVNTEAFF.

The chain employs TRBV5-1 and TRBJ1-1; TRBD1 matches 7 bases. With 3 bases clipped from V and 6 bases from J, the junction kept 11 bases outside the gene matches. CDR1 is SGHRS and CDR2 is YFSETQ in the germline V gene. The CDR3 covers 15 residues. The CDR3 coding sequence is TGCGCCAGCAGCTCAACGACAGGGTCTATCTCTGAAGCTTTCTTT. Its translation is CASSSTTGSISEAFF.

This clone has only one observation. The chain employs TRBV4-2 and TRBJ2-1, with D possibly matching TRBD1 (6 bases). The length of the CDR3 is 16 residues. The germline V gene encodes CDR1 LGHNA and CDR2 YNFKEQ. Deletions cut 2 bases from V and 2 bases from J, with 13 bases between. CDR3 sequence (DNA): TGTGCCAGCAGCCAAAACAGGGCGGGCCCCTACAATGAGCAGTTCTTC. The encoded protein is CASSQNRAGPYNEQFF.

The J gene is TRBJ1-1, the V gene TRBV2, with D unresolved. This CDR3 spans 15 amino acids. V was trimmed by 5 bases and J by 3 bases, leaving 16 bases between them. The germline gives CDR1 SNHLY, CDR2 FYNNEI. The CDR3 region is CASSLGVIRDTEAFF. The CDR3 nucleotides are TGTGCCAGCAGTTTGGGAGTGATCCGGGACACTGAAGCTTTCTTT.

This chain uses TRBV27 with TRBJ2-1, with D possibly being TRBD1 (6 bases). CDR3 length equals 15 residues. Trimming cost V 5 bases and J 2 bases, with 13 bases left between them. Germline V gene sequence: CDR1 MNHEY, CDR2 SMNVEV (reference sequence). As DNA, the CDR3 is TGTGCCAGCAGTCGAGGACAGAGTACCTACAATGAGCAGTTCTTC. It yields the protein CASSRGQSTYNEQFF.

The gene calls are TRBV28 and TRBJ2-5; TRBD1 matches 12 bases. CDR3 size: 16 residues. J gave up 7 bases and V 5 bases, and 11 bases lay outside the gene matches. Germline V gene sequence: CDR1 MDHEN, CDR2 SYDVKM. The CDR3 is CASSPVGQGALGTQYF. CDR3 sequence (DNA): TGTGCCAGCAGTCCCGTGGGACAGGGGGCGCTTGGGACCCAGTACTTC.

This clone was found a few times. The chain joins TRBV6-5 to TRBJ2-7; TRBD1 agrees at 8 bases. V shed 2 bases and J 0 bases; nucleotides not matched to a gene: 3. CDR1 is MNHEY, CDR2 SVGAGI, per germline. There are 15 residues in the CDR3. Here the CDR3 reads CASSYQDRVSYEQYF. The DNA for the CDR3 is TGTGCCAGCAGTTACCAGGACAGGGTCTCCTACGAGCAGTACTTC.

The chain couples TRBV5-1 to TRBJ2-7, with 7 nucleotides matching TRBD1. Looked up from germline, CDR1 is SGHRS and CDR2 is YFSETQ. The CDR3 totals 16 residues. V lost 0 bases to trimming and J lost 7 bases; unmatched junction nucleotides: 13. CDR3 loop: CASSLVTFGTDYEQYF. CDR3 nucleotide sequence: TGCGCCAGCAGCTTGGTTACGTTTGGGACAGACTATGAGCAGTACTTC.

CDR3 amino acids: CSVEVGAYGYTF. In DNA, the CDR3 is TGCAGCGTTGAAGTGGGGGCCTATGGCTACACCTTC. This chain links TRBV29-1 with TRBJ1-2, with a tentative D call TRBD1 (6 bases). CDR3 length: 12 residues. V lost 1 base and J 4 bases, leaving 7 bases between the germline ends. Germline V CDR1 and CDR2: SQVTM, ANQGSEA.

The chain combines TRBV27 with TRBJ1-1, with D perhaps matching TRBD1 (5 bases). Trimming pared 5 bases from V and 4 bases from J, leaving 17 bases between. CDR3 size: 15 residues. Germline V lookup: CDR1 MNHEY, CDR2 SMNVEV (reference sequence). The CDR3 spells CASSDDSQGITEAFF. CDR3 nucleotides: TGTGCCAGCAGTGACGACAGCCAAGGGATCACTGAAGCTTTCTTT.

The chain employs TRBV27 and TRBJ2-3; TRBD2 aligns across 10 bases. V was pared by 0 bases and J by 6 bases, with 3 bases of the junction left unmatched. The CDR3 consists of 15 residues. The germline CDR1 and CDR2 sequences are MNHEY and SMNVEV (reference sequence). DNA of the CDR3: TGTGCCAGCAGTTTATCACTAGCGGGGCGGGATACGCAGTATTTT. Translation: CASSLSLAGRDTQYF.

The rearrangement joins TRBV7-9 to TRBJ1-3; D gene unclear. V lost 1 base and J lost 4, with 17 bases in between. This CDR3 is built from 17 residues. Germline loops: CDR1 SEHNR, CDR2 FQNEAQ (reference sequence). As DNA, the CDR3 is TGTGCCAGCAGCTTAGATGGCGGTCTCCCCGGGGGAAACACCATATATTTT. This gives the protein CASSLDGGLPGGNTIYF.

J is TRBJ1-2 and V is TRBV6-5, with D unresolved. Deletions cut 0 bases from V and 6 bases from J, with 11 bases between. CDR1 is MNHEY and CDR2 is SVGAGI in the germline V gene. The CDR3 has 14 residues. CDR3 bases: TGTGCCAGCAGTTACTCGGCGTCAGGAAATGGCTACACCTTC. Encoded protein: CASSYSASGNGYTF.

The chain combines TRBV7-2 with TRBJ2-3, with 8 nucleotides matching TRBD2. The trim removed 1 base at V and 4 bases at J, leaving 1 base unmatched. The germline V gene encodes CDR1 SGHTA and CDR2 FQGNSA. The CDR3 consists of 14 residues. CDR3 protein: CASSLVLAADTQYF. The CDR3 DNA reads as TGTGCCAGCAGCTTAGTACTAGCGGCAGATACGCAGTATTTT.

The chain employs TRBV9 and TRBJ2-7; the match to TRBD2 covers 15 bases. This CDR3 spans 16 amino acids. With V trimmed by 5 bases and J by 5 bases, 8 bases remained unmatched. Germline V gene data show CDR1 as SGDLS and CDR2 as YYNGEE. As DNA, the CDR3 is TGTGCCAGCAGTAAAGGGACTAGCGGGGGGACCGACGAGCAGTACTTC. Its translation: CASSKGTSGGTDEQYF.

V usage is TRBV11-3 and J usage is TRBJ1-1; D perhaps matches TRBD1 (5 bases). CDR1 and CDR2 (germline): SGHNT, YENEEA. Deletions cut 1 base from V and 2 bases from J, with 8 bases between. The CDR3 length is 14 residues. This CDR3 is CASSLGRANTEAFF. The CDR3 coding sequence is TGTGCCAGCAGCTTAGGCAGGGCAAACACTGAAGCTTTCTTT.

The V call is TRBV18, the J call TRBJ2-6; TRBD1 matches at 8 bases. Unmatched junction bases numbered 19, after V lost 1 base and J lost 2 bases. CDR3 length: 22 residues. In germline, CDR1 is KGHSH, CDR2 LQKENI. CDR3 protein: CASSPLGPSRGRRGTGANVLTF. CDR3 bases: TGTGCCAGCTCACCACTCGGTCCGAGCAGGGGGCGCAGGGGCACTGGGGCCAACGTCCTGACTTTC.

The rearrangement joins TRBV7-8 to TRBJ2-2; 9 bases are shared with TRBD1. The CDR3 is 17 amino acids. Germline V gene sequence: CDR1 SGHVS, CDR2 FQNEAQ. The V gene end was trimmed by 5 bases and the J gene end by 7 bases; junction bases not matched to a gene: 14. CDR3 protein: CASSLNAGQGIGGELFF. As DNA, the CDR3 is TGTGCCAGCAGCCTAAACGCGGGACAGGGAATTGGCGGGGAGCTGTTTTTT. The full variable domain, in which reference TRBV7-8 and TRBJ2-2 provide the parts outside the CDR3, is GAGVSQSPRYKVAKRGQDVALRCDPISGHVSLFWYQQALGQGPEFLTYFQNEAQLDKSGLPSDRFFAERPEGSVSTLKIQRTQQEDSAVYLCASSLNAGQGIGGELFFGEGSRLTVL.